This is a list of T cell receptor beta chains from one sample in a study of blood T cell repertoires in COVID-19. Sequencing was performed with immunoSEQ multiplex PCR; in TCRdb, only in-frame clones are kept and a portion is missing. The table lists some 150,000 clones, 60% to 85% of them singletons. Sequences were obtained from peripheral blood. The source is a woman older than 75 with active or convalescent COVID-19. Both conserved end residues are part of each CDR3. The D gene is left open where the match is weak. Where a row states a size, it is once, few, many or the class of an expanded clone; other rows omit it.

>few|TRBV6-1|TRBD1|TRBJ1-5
CASSAQGGTGPHQPQHF
TGTGCCAGCAGTGCGCAAGGGGGGACAGGGCCTCATCAGCCCCAGCATTTT
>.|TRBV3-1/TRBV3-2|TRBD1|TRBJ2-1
CASSPARQGGILFEQFF
TGTGCCAGCAGCCCCGCACGACAGGGTGGCATTCTTTTTGAGCAGTTCTTC
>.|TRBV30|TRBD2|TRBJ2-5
CAWSSGGAPETQYF
TGTGCCTGGAGTAGCGGGGGGGCCCCAGAGACCCAGTACTTC
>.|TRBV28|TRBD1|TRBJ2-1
CASSDSGTGGGEQFF
TGTGCCAGCAGTGACTCCGGGACAGGGGGGGGTGAGCAGTTCTTC
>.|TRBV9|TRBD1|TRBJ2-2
CASSVRRDRANTGELFF
TGTGCCAGCAGCGTCCGACGGGACAGGGCCAACACCGGGGAGCTGTTTTTT
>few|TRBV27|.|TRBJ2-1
CATTTGMSSYNEQFF
TGTGCCACCACGACGGGGATGAGCTCCTACAATGAGCAGTTCTTC
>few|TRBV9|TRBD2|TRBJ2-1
CASSANSGGANEQFF
TGTGCCAGCAGCGCAAATAGCGGGGGGGCCAATGAGCAGTTCTTC
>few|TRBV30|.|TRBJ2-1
CAWSVIGLGEQFF
TGTGCCTGGAGTGTAATAGGACTTGGGGAGCAGTTCTTC
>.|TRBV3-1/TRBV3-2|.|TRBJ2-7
CASSPGVHFEQYF
TGTGCCAGCAGCCCAGGTGTGCACTTCGAGCAGTACTTC
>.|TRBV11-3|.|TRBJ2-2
CASSPTSGLAGELFF
TGTGCCAGCAGCCCAACCAGCGGATTGGCCGGGGAGCTGTTTTTT
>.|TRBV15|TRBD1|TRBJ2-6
CATSRARGLSGANVLTF
TGTGCCACCAGCAGAGCTAGGGGGCTCTCTGGGGCCAACGTCCTGACTTTC
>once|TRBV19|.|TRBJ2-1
CASSIDRSRGNNEQFF
TGTGCCAGTAGTATAGATCGTAGCAGGGGCAACAATGAGCAGTTCTTC
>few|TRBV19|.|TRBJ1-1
CASRTAAGRTEAFF
TGTGCCAGTAGGACCGCCGCAGGTCGCACTGAAGCTTTCTTT
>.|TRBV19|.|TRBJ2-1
CASSIFGPHNEQFF
TGTGCCAGTAGTATATTTGGGCCCCACAATGAGCAGTTCTTC
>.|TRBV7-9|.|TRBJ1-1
CASSLMGDTEAFF
TGTGCCAGCAGCTTAATGGGAGACACTGAAGCTTTCTTT
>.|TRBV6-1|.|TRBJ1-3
CASSELTGSGNTIYF
TGTGCCAGCAGTGAATTGACGGGTTCTGGAAACACCATATATTTT
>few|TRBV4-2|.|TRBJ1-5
CASSPDGGGQPQHF
TGTGCCAGCAGCCCGGACGGGGGTGGGCAGCCCCAGCATTTT
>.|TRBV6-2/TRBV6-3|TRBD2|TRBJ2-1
CASSFPPWGEGTYNEQFF
TGTGCCAGCAGTTTCCCTCCGTGGGGGGAGGGAACCTACAATGAGCAGTTCTTC
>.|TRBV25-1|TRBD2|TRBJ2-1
CASSDLRSAGEQFF
TGTGCCAGCAGTGACTTGCGGTCAGCGGGGGAGCAGTTCTTC
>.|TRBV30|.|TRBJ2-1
CAWSVGHYNEQFF
TGTGCCTGGAGTGTAGGACATTACAATGAGCAGTTCTTC
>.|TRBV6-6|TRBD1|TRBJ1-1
CASSLGTGKITEAFF
TGTGCCAGCAGCCTCGGGACAGGGAAAATCACTGAAGCTTTCTTT
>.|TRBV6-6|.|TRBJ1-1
CASSYGPPSEAFF
TGTGCCAGCAGTTACGGGCCCCCCAGTGAAGCTTTCTTT
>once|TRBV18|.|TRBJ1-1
CASSPGRNTEAFF
TGTGCCAGCTCACCAGGGAGGAACACTGAAGCTTTCTTT
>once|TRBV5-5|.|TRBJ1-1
CASSLSGAINTEAFF
TGTGCCAGCAGCTTGTCAGGGGCGATAAACACTGAAGCTTTCTTT
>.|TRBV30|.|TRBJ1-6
CAWSQVGYNSPLHF
TGTGCCTGGAGCCAGGTCGGCTATAATTCACCCCTCCACTTT
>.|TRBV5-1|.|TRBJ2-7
CASSFSRAAKVGEQYF
TGCGCCAGCAGCTTTTCCAGGGCCGCGAAGGTTGGAGAGCAGTACTTC
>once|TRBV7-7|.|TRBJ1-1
CASSPFEGNTEAFF
TGTGCTAGCAGCCCGTTCGAGGGGAACACTGAAGCTTTCTTT
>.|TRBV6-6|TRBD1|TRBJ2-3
CASNRGTGGFTDTQYF
TGTGCCAGCAACAGGGGGACGGGTGGGTTTACAGATACGCAGTATTTT
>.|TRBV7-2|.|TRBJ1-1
CASSLNSYTEAFF
TGTGCCAGCAGCTTAAATAGTTATACTGAAGCTTTCTTT
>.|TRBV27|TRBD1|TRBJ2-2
CASSRGPGQGYTGELFF
TGTGCCAGCAGTCGCGGCCCGGGACAGGGATACACCGGGGAGCTGTTTTTT
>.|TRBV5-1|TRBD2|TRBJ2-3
CASSPGTSGALADTQYF
TGCGCCAGCAGCCCCGGGACTAGCGGGGCACTAGCAGATACGCAGTATTTT
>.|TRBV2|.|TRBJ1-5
CASSAGQIPNQPQHF
TGTGCCAGCAGTGCCGGACAGATTCCCAATCAGCCCCAGCATTTT
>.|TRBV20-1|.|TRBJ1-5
CSASSSITNQPQHF
TGCAGTGCTAGTTCCAGTATCACCAATCAGCCCCAGCATTTT